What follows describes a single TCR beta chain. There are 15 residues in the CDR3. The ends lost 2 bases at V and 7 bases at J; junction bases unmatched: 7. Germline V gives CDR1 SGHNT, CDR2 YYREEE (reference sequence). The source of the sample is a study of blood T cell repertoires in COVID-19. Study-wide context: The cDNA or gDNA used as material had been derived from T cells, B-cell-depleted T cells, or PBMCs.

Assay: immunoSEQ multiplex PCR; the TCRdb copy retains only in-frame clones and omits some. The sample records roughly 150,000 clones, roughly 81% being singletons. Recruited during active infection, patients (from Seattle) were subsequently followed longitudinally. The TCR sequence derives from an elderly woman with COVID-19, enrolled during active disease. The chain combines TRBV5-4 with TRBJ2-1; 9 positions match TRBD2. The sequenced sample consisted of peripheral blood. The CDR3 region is CASSLGGGAVNEQFF. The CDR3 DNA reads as TGTGCCAGCAGCTTAGGCGGGGGGGCCGTTAATGAGCAGTTCTTC.